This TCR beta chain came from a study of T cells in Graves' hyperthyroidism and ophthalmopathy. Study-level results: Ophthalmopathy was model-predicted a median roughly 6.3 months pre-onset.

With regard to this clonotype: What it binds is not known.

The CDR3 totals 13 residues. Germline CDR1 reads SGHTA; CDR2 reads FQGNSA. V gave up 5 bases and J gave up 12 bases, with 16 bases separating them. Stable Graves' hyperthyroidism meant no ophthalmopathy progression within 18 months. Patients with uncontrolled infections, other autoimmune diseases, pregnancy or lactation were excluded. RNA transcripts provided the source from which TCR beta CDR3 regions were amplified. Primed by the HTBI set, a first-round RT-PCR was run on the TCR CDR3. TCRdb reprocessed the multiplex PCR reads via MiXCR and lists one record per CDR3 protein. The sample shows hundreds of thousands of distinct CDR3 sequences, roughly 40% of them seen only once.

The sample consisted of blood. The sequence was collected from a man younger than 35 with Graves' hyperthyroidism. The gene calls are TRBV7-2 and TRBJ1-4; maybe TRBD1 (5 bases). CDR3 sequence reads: CASSPDGFRELFF. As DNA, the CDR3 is TGTGCCAGCAGCCCCGACGGATTCAGGGAACTGTTTTTT. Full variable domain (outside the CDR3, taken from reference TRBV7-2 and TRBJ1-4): GAGVSQSPSNKVTEKGKDVELRCDPISGHTALYWYRQSLGQGLEFLIYFQGNSAPDKSGLPSDRFSAERTGGSVSTLTIQRTQQEDSAVYLCASSPDGFRELFFGSGTQLSVL.